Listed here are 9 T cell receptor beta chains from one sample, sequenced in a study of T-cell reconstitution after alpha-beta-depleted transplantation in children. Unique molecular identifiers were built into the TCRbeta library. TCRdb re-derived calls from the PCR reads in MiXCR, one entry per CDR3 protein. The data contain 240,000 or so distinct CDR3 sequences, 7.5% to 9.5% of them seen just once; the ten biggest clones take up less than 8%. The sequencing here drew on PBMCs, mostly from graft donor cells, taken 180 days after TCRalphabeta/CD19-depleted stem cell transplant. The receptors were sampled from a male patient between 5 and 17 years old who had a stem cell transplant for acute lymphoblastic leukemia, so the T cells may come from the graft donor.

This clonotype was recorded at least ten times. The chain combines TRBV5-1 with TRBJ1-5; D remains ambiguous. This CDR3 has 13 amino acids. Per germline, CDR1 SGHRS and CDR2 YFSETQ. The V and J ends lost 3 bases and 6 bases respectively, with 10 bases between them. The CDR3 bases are TGCGCCAGCAGCTGGGGAAAGGGTCAGCCCCAGCATTTT. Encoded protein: CASSWGKGQPQHF.

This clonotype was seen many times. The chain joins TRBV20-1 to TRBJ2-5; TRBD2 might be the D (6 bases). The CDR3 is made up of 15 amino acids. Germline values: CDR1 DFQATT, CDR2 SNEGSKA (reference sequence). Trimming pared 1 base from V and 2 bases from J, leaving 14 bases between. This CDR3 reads CSARGRGRGQETQYF. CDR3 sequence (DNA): TGCAGTGCTAGAGGGAGGGGTAGGGGTCAAGAGACCCAGTACTTC.

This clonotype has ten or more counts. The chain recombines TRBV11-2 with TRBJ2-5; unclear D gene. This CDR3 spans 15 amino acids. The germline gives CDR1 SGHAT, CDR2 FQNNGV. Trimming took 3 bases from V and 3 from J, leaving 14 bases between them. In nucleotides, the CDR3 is TGTGCCAGCAGCTTCGGTAGGGCTGTAAAAGAGACCCAGTACTTC. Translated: CASSFGRAVKETQYF. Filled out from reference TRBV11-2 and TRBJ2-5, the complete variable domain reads EAGVAQSPRYKIIEKRQSVAFWCNPISGHATLYWYQQILGQGPKLLIQFQNNGVVDDSQLPKDRFSAERLKGVDSTLKIQPAKLEDSAVYLCASSFGRAVKETQYFGPGTRLLVL.

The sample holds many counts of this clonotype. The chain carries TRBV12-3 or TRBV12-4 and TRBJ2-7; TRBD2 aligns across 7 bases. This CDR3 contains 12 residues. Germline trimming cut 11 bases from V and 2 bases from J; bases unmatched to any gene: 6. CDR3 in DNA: TGTGCCTCTGGGACTACTCCCTACGAGCAGTACTTC. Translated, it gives CASGTTPYEQYF.

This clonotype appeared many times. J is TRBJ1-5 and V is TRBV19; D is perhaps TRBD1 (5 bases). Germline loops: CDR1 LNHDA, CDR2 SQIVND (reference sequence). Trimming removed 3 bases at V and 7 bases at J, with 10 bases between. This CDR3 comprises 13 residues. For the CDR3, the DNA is TGTGCCAGTAGTATCAGGGTAGAACAGCCCCAGCATTTT. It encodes CASSIRVEQPQHF.

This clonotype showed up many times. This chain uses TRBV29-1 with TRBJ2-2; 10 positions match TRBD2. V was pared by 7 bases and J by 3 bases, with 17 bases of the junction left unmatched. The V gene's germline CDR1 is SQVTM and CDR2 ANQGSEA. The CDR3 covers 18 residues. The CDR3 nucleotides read TGCAGCGCAGGTTGGAGCGGGAGGGCCTTTCTAGACACCGGGGAGCTGTTTTTT. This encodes CSAGWSGRAFLDTGELFF.

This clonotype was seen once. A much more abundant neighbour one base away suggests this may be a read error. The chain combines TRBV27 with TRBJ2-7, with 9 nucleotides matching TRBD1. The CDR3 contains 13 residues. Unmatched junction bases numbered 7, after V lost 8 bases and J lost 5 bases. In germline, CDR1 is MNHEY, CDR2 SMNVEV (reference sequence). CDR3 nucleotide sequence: TGTGCCAGCGGACAGGGGCCGGGCGACGAGCAGTACTTC. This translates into CASGQGPGDEQYF.

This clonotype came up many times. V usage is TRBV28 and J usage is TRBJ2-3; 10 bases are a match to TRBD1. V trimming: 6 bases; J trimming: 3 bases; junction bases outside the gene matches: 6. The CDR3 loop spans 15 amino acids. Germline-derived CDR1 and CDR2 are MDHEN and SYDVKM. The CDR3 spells CASRTPGQGTDTQYF. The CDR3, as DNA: TGTGCCAGCAGGACCCCGGGACAGGGGACAGATACGCAGTATTTT.

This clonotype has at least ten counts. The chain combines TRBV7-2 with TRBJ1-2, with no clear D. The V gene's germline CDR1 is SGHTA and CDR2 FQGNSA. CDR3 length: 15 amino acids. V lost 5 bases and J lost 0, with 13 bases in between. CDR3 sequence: CASSDTPLANYGYTF. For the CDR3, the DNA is TGTGCCAGCAGCGACACACCTTTAGCTAACTATGGCTACACCTTC.